What follows is one T cell receptor beta chain and its context. The data stem from a study of response to subunit inactivated influenza vaccine. The V end lost 4 bases, the J end lost 5 bases, and 8 bases lay between the germline ends. CDR3 length: 12 amino acids. The germline gives CDR1 SGHTA, CDR2 FQGNSA. MiXCR, applied by TCRdb to the RT-PCR reads, yields one record per CDR3 protein. The sample carries about 530,000 distinct CDR3 sequences, about 11% recorded once. The V and J genes are TRBV7-2 and TRBJ2-5, with D unresolved. Sequences were derived from PBMCs from blood, sampled on the day of vaccination. The clonotype was recovered from a man in his forties or fifties who received an inactivated influenza vaccine. In DNA, the CDR3 is TGTGCCAGCAGCTATAATCTGGAGACCCAGTACTTC. Encoded protein: CASSYNLETQYF.